One and the same sample provided the 20 T cell receptor beta chains below, sequenced in a study of control samples from healthy donors and cancer patients. Produced via immunoSEQ multiplex PCR; TCRdb's table is partial and in-frame only. This sample has approximately 98,000 clones, with 82% found just once. The sequenced sample consisted of blood. Source of these receptors: a young man in good health.

For the CDR3, the DNA is TGTGCCAGCAGTGAAGGGTTTGGGACTAGCGGGGTAAGGGAGACCCAGTACTTC. It yields the protein CASSEGFGTSGVRETQYF. The chain joins TRBV6-1 to TRBJ2-5, with TRBD2 matching over 13 bases. Trimming cost V 1 base and J 5 bases; bases outside gene matches: 10. There are 18 residues in the CDR3. Per germline, CDR1 MNHNS and CDR2 SASEGT.

The gene calls are TRBV11-3 and TRBJ2-2; tentative D call: TRBD1 (5 bases). CDR1 is SGHNT and CDR2 is YENEEA in the germline V gene. The CDR3 is made up of 15 amino acids. The V end was cut by 1 base, the J end by 0 bases, with 6 bases between. CDR3 residues: CASSLGTSNTGELFF. Written as DNA, the CDR3 is TGTGCCAGCAGCTTAGGGACATCGAACACCGGGGAGCTGTTTTTT.

In this sample, this clone turned up once. The gene calls are TRBV15 and TRBJ2-5; 10 bases match TRBD2. Germline trimming cut 1 base from V and 5 bases from J; bases unmatched to any gene: 7. The CDR3 is 16 residues long. From germline, CDR1 is LNHNV and CDR2 YYDKDF (reference sequence). The CDR3 region is CATSRGDSGGRETQYF. CDR3 coding DNA: TGTGCCACCAGCAGAGGTGATAGCGGGGGGCGGGAGACCCAGTACTTC.

V is TRBV5-1 and J is TRBJ1-5; D possibly corresponds to TRBD1 (5 bases). The CDR3 spans 14 residues. V dropped 5 bases and J dropped 2 bases, with 11 bases sitting between them. CDR1 and CDR2 (germline): SGHRS, YFSETQ. CDR3: CASSSGSGNQPQHF. CDR3 DNA: TGCGCCAGCAGTTCAGGGTCCGGCAATCAGCCCCAGCATTTT.

Concerning this clone: Other nucleotide sequences from this sample produce the same CDR3. The chain recombines TRBV24-1 with TRBJ2-3, with D hard to call. CDR1 KGHDR and CDR2 SFDVKD come from the germline V gene. The ends were cut back, 5 bases at V and 0 bases at J, with 5 bases in the middle. The CDR3 is 13 amino acids. The CDR3 coding sequence is TGTGCCACCAGTGGTGCCAGCACAGATACGCAGTATTTT. This sequence encodes CATSGASTDTQYF.

This clone has just one count. The genes are TRBV7-2 and TRBJ1-2; D remains unclear. Trimming pared 2 bases from V and 4 bases from J, leaving 11 bases between. This CDR3 has 14 amino acids. From germline, CDR1 is SGHTA and CDR2 FQGNSA. This chain's CDR3 is CASSLPNGPYGYTF. CDR3 DNA: TGTGCCAGCAGCTTACCCAACGGACCCTATGGCTACACCTTC.

The chain joins TRBV7-2 to TRBJ2-7; 10 bases are a match to TRBD1. The germline V gene has CDR1 SGHTA and CDR2 FQGNSA. This CDR3 has 18 amino acids. After removal of 1 base from V and 3 bases from J, the junction contained 12 bases not matched to a gene. The DNA of the CDR3 is TGTGCCAGCAGCTTAGGGACAGGGGGTAGGGTAAAGGACTACGAGCAGTACTTC. Translated, it gives CASSLGTGGRVKDYEQYF.

V and J are TRBV29-1 and TRBJ2-5, with D hard to call. The CDR3 loop spans 11 amino acids. Trimming took off 4 bases at V and 7 bases at J, with 10 bases between the two ends. Germline assignment: CDR1 SQVTM and CDR2 ANQGSEA. CDR3 residues: CSVAELGTQYF. CDR3 DNA sequence: TGCAGCGTTGCGGAATTGGGGACCCAGTACTTC.

The CDR3 DNA reads TGTGCCAGCAGTCAAAAAAGGGATTCACCCCTCCACTTT. The encoded protein is CASSQKRDSPLHF. The chain combines TRBV27 with TRBJ1-6; D gene unclear. CDR3 length: 13 residues. V shed 5 bases and J shed 8 bases, with 10 bases lying between them. The germline CDR1 and CDR2 sequences are MNHEY and SMNVEV (reference sequence).

CDR3 nucleotide sequence: TGCGCCAGCAGCTTGTACGGTTCCCAAGAGACCCAGTACTTC. This translates into CASSLYGSQETQYF. The V and J genes are TRBV5-1 and TRBJ2-5; D call uncertain. Germline V CDR1 and CDR2: SGHRS, YFSETQ. CDR3 length: 14 residues. V dropped 1 base and J dropped 1 base, with 8 bases sitting between them.

This clone has a single count. The V call is TRBV10-3, the J call TRBJ1-2; D call uncertain. There are 15 residues in the CDR3. Germline V gene data show CDR1 as ENHRY and CDR2 as SYGVKD. Trimming removed 4 bases at V and 0 bases at J, with 12 bases between. The CDR3 region is CAISAPDGANYGYTF. The CDR3 DNA is TGTGCCATCAGTGCCCCGGACGGAGCTAACTATGGCTACACCTTC.

The chain recombines TRBV5-8 with TRBJ1-5; 10 bases line up with TRBD1. The CDR3 is 16 residues long. Losses at the gene ends were 4 bases for V and 2 bases for J; bases not matched to a gene: 6. Germline CDR1 is SGHTS and CDR2 is YDEGEE. The CDR3 here is CASSLDRGQRNQPQHF. The CDR3 DNA reads TGTGCCAGCAGCCTTGACAGGGGGCAGCGCAATCAGCCCCAGCATTTT.

This rearrangement joins TRBV2 to TRBJ1-5, with 9 bases that match TRBD1. This CDR3 is built from 14 residues. Trimming took 6 bases from V and 4 from J; bases not matched to a gene: 4. Germline values: CDR1 SNHLY, CDR2 FYNNEI. The chain's CDR3 is CASSGTGRNQPQHF. CDR3 coding DNA: TGTGCCAGCAGCGGGACAGGGAGGAATCAGCCCCAGCATTTT.

As DNA, the CDR3 is TGTGCCAGCAGCTTGTTCTATGGACATGGGGCCTACAATGAGCAGTTCTTC. Its protein product is CASSLFYGHGAYNEQFF. The chain joins TRBV5-8 to TRBJ2-1, with a tentative D call TRBD1 (5 bases). This CDR3 has 17 amino acids. Trimming took 1 base from V and 2 from J, leaving 16 bases between them. The germline V gene has CDR1 SGHTS and CDR2 YDEGEE. Combining the CDR3 with reference TRBV5-8 and TRBJ2-1 gives the whole variable domain EAGVTQSPTHLIKTRGQQATLRCSPISGHTSVYWYQQALGLGLQFLLWYDEGEERNRGNFPPRFSGRQFPNYSSELNVNALELEDSALYLCASSLFYGHGAYNEQFFGPGTRLTVL.

The V call is TRBV2, the J call TRBJ1-1; D perhaps matches TRBD1 (6 bases). The germline V gene has CDR1 SNHLY and CDR2 FYNNEI. This CDR3 is built from 13 residues. The V and J ends lost 6 bases and 1 base respectively, with 9 bases between them. The CDR3 DNA is TGTGCCAGCAGGGGGGGCTCGAACACTGAAGCTTTCTTT. This encodes CASRGGSNTEAFF.

This chain connects TRBV5-1 to TRBJ2-1, with D perhaps assigned TRBD1 or TRBD2 (5 bases each). Trimming removed 3 bases at V and 2 bases at J, with 12 bases between. Germline V gene sequence: CDR1 SGHRS, CDR2 YFSETQ. This CDR3 region has 15 residues. The CDR3 DNA follows: TGCGCCAGCAGCTCCTATGGGGGTCCCTACAATGAGCAGTTCTTC. As protein: CASSSYGGPYNEQFF.

The genes are TRBV7-6 and TRBJ1-6; D may be TRBD1 (5 bases). V was pared by 5 bases and J by 8 bases, with 22 bases between. The CDR3 totals 17 residues. Germline loops: CDR1 SGHVS, CDR2 FNYEAQ. CDR3: CASSLGAGASQYSPLHF. CDR3 DNA: TGTGCCAGCAGCCTCGGGGCGGGAGCGTCCCAATATTCACCCCTCCACTTT.

This chain links TRBV24-1 with TRBJ2-3; 9 nucleotides agree with TRBD2. Germline trimming cut 9 bases from V and 2 bases from J; bases unmatched to any gene: 8. The CDR3 loop spans 15 amino acids. The V gene's germline CDR1 is KGHDR and CDR2 SFDVKD. CDR3 sequence: CATGSRGGLTDTQYF. The CDR3 DNA is TGTGCCACCGGCTCGCGGGGGGGCCTCACAGATACGCAGTATTTT.

The J gene is TRBJ1-5, the V gene TRBV4-2; D is uncertain. There are 15 residues in the CDR3. Germline values: CDR1 LGHNA, CDR2 YNFKEQ. Trimming removed 1 base from V and 10 bases from J, with 17 bases in between. The CDR3 is CASSQVNAAQSPQHF. The CDR3 region has the DNA TGTGCCAGCAGCCAAGTTAACGCAGCCCAATCTCCCCAGCATTTT.

This clone appeared a single time. The V and J genes are TRBV6-4 and TRBJ2-3; TRBD2 agrees at 14 bases. This CDR3 spans 18 amino acids. Germline V lookup: CDR1 MRHNA, CDR2 SNTAGT. Unmatched junction bases numbered 6, after V lost 3 bases and J lost 1 base. The CDR3 DNA reads as TGTGCCAGCAGTGAAGATCCGGGACTAGCGGGGGGCACAGATACGCAGTATTTT. Translation gives CASSEDPGLAGGTDTQYF.